This is a list of T cell receptor beta chains from one sample in a study of T cell responses to AZD1222 COVID-19 vaccine. The table came from immunoSEQ multiplex PCR; TCRdb's copy has only in-frame clones and leaves some out. The data contain around 150,000 clones, roughly 92% of them singletons. Sequences were derived from peripheral blood, sampled 28 days after the second AZD1222 dose. Receptor source: an adult who received the AZD1222 COVID-19 vaccine. Both conserved end residues are part of each CDR3. D genes are given only for firm matches. The listing skips clone size in some rows; elsewhere it reads once, few, many or a size class.

.	TRBV7-9	.	16	TRBJ1-3	CASSLVFASSGNTIYF	TGTGCCAGCAGCTTAGTTTTCGCTAGCTCTGGAAACACCATATATTTT
TRBD1	TRBV6-2/TRBV6-3	.	15	TRBJ1-1	CASSRRQGGNTEAFF	TGTGCCAGCAGTAGACGACAGGGTGGAAACACTGAAGCTTTCTTT
TRBD2	TRBV28	once	15	TRBJ2-7	CASTLGRGAFYEQYF	TGTGCCAGCACCCTCGGGAGGGGCGCTTTCTACGAGCAGTACTTC
.	TRBV7-2	.	15	TRBJ1-3	CASSLLRGSGNTIYF	TGTGCCAGCAGCTTACTTCGGGGCTCTGGAAACACCATATATTTT
.	TRBV5-1	few	15	TRBJ2-2	CASSLSTGNTGELFF	TGCGCCAGCAGCTTGTCGACAGGGAACACCGGGGAGCTGTTTTTT
TRBD2	TRBV5-5	.	17	TRBJ2-1	CASSPPGLAGGGGEQFF	TGTGCCAGCAGCCCACCGGGACTAGCGGGAGGTGGGGGTGAGCAGTTCTTC
.	TRBV5-4	.	14	TRBJ1-4	CASSPGLSNEKLFF	TGTGCCAGCAGCCCGGGACTGAGCAATGAAAAACTGTTTTTT
.	TRBV25-1	.	13	TRBJ1-2	CASSEWGTDGYTF	TGTGCCAGCAGTGAATGGGGGACGGATGGCTACACCTTC
.	TRBV29-1	.	12	TRBJ2-1	CSVVVSLNEQFF	TGCAGCGTTGTTGTTTCGCTCAATGAGCAGTTCTTC
.	TRBV12-3/TRBV12-4	.	13	TRBJ2-7	CASSLIGRDEQYF	TGTGCCAGCAGTTTAATCGGTAGGGACGAGCAGTACTTC
.	TRBV4-1	.	15	TRBJ2-5	CASSQLESSTGTQYF	TGCGCCAGCAGCCAGTTGGAGTCCTCGACCGGGACCCAGTACTTC
.	TRBV30	.	13	TRBJ2-5	CAWSRNRQETQYF	TGTGCCTGGAGTAGGAACAGGCAAGAGACCCAGTACTTC
.	TRBV9	.	15	TRBJ2-7	CASSVVAGPEYEQYF	TGTGCCAGCAGCGTAGTGGCGGGCCCCGAGTACGAGCAGTACTTC
TRBD1	TRBV30	.	15	TRBJ1-1	CAWSTGTGGSTEAFF	TGTGCCTGGAGCACCGGGACAGGGGGAAGCACTGAAGCTTTCTTT
TRBD1	TRBV19	.	15	TRBJ2-5	CASSLGDRGFETQYF	TGTGCCAGTAGTCTCGGGGACAGGGGCTTCGAGACCCAGTACTTC
.	TRBV7-6	.	13	TRBJ2-7	CASSSSPSYEQYF	TGTGCCAGCAGTTCAAGCCCGTCCTACGAGCAGTACTTC
.	TRBV6-5	.	13	TRBJ1-2	CASSRRWDGGYTF	TGTGCCAGCAGTAGAAGGTGGGACGGGGGCTACACCTTC
TRBD2	TRBV3-1/TRBV3-2	.	15	TRBJ2-2	CASSQVGLVAGELFF	TGTGCCAGCAGCCAAGTTGGACTAGTAGCCGGGGAGCTGTTTTTT
.	TRBV18	once	16	TRBJ1-3	CASSRQEGNSGNTIYF	TGTGCCAGCTCACGTCAAGAAGGGAACTCTGGAAACACCATATATTTT